The 20 T cell receptor beta chains presented below share a single source sample, sequenced in a study of T cell changes during pregnancy in multiple sclerosis. Generated by immunoSEQ multiplex PCR, the TCRdb table keeps only in-frame clones and is missing some. The table includes about 69,000 clones, about 88% detected once. The specimen comprised peripheral blood, sampled before pregnancy. These receptors were collected from a female donor with multiple sclerosis, enrolled in a pregnancy study.

Written as DNA, the CDR3 is TGTGCCAGCAGCCTTGGAGGAGGGACTGGCCAGCCCCAGCATTTT. Residues: CASSLGGGTGQPQHF. The chain couples TRBV9 to TRBJ1-5; D may be TRBD1 (5 bases). This CDR3 has 15 residues. Deletions cut 4 bases from V and 7 bases from J, with 18 bases between. The V gene's germline CDR1 is SGDLS and CDR2 YYNGEE.

The sample holds one count of this clone. The rearrangement links TRBV6-1 to TRBJ2-7; perhaps TRBD1 as D (6 bases). The CDR3 spans 13 residues. Germline V lookup: CDR1 MNHNS, CDR2 SASEGT. Trimming shortened V by 11 bases and J by 1 base, and 15 bases separated the two germline ends. This chain's CDR3 is CAAAQGPSYEQYF. The CDR3 bases are TGTGCCGCGGCACAGGGCCCTTCCTACGAGCAGTACTTC.

The chain has TRBV6-1 and TRBJ2-7, with TRBD1 matching 9 bases. The germline CDR1 and CDR2 sequences are MNHNS and SASEGT. V was clipped by 6 bases and J by 3 bases; unmatched bases: 3. This CDR3 spans 13 amino acids. The CDR3 is CASRDRGVYEQYF. CDR3 sequence (DNA): TGTGCCAGCAGGGACAGGGGTGTCTACGAGCAGTACTTC.

The chain carries TRBV6-5 and TRBJ2-2; 9 bases line up with TRBD1. Germline V lookup: CDR1 MNHEY, CDR2 SVGAGI. V dropped 6 bases and J dropped 3; count of bases not matched to a gene: 5. The CDR3 has 15 amino acids. In DNA, the CDR3 is TGTGCCAGCAGCCCTTGGACAGGGGACACCGGGGAGCTGTTTTTT. Protein: CASSPWTGDTGELFF.

This sequence joins TRBV12-5 and TRBJ2-3; 10 bases map to TRBD1. Germline values: CDR1 LGHNT, CDR2 FRNRAP. V lost 1 base to trimming and J lost 1 base; unmatched junction nucleotides: 2. The CDR3 is 16 amino acids. The CDR3 DNA sequence: TGTGCTAGTGGTTTGGGACAGGGGGCTGGCACAGATACGCAGTATTTT. Translation: CASGLGQGAGTDTQYF.

The chain recombines TRBV19 with TRBJ1-1; 8 bases align to TRBD1. The CDR3 loop spans 15 amino acids. CDR1 and CDR2 from the germline V gene are LNHDA and SQIVND (reference sequence). The V gene end was trimmed by 0 bases and the J gene end by 3 bases; junction bases not matched to a gene: 3. The CDR3 protein is CASSIEDREYTEAFF. CDR3 nucleotides: TGTGCCAGTAGTATAGAGGACAGGGAGTACACTGAAGCTTTCTTT. The variable domain in full, with the rest retrieved from reference TRBV19 and TRBJ1-1, is DGGITQSPKYLFRKEGQNVTLSCEQNLNHDAMYWYRQDPGQGLRLIYYSQIVNDFQKGDIAEGYSVSREKKESFPLTVTSAQKNPTAFYLCASSIEDREYTEAFFGQGTRLTVV.

This clone was observed many times. The CDR3 is CASSITSGDYGEQYF. CDR3 nucleotide sequence: TGTGCCAGTAGTATAACGTCAGGGGATTACGGCGAGCAGTACTTC. V gene TRBV19 combines with J gene TRBJ2-7, with TRBD1 as a possible D gene (6 bases). CDR3 length equals 15 residues. V was cut by 2 bases and J by 6 bases, with 17 bases left in between. Looked up from germline, CDR1 is LNHDA and CDR2 is SQIVND (reference sequence).

The chain has TRBV18 and TRBJ2-3; 9 bases align to TRBD2. CDR3 length equals 16 residues. The V and J ends lost 3 bases and 7 bases, in that order; junction bases with no gene match: 11. Germline CDR1 is KGHSH and CDR2 is LQKENI. CDR3 DNA sequence: TGTGCCAGCTCACCCGGCCTTGGAGCGGGAGGAAATACGCAGTATTTT. This sequence encodes CASSPGLGAGGNTQYF.

In this sample, this clone turned up once. This chain joins TRBV14 and TRBJ2-7, with TRBD1 matching 8 bases. The ends lost 3 bases at V and 3 bases at J; junction bases unmatched: 1. This CDR3 comprises 13 residues. Germline V lookup: CDR1 SGHDN, CDR2 FVKESK. The CDR3 DNA reads TGTGCCAGCAGCCACACAGGGGGCTACGAGCAGTACTTC. It specifies CASSHTGGYEQYF.

The J gene is TRBJ1-4, the V gene TRBV25-1; maybe TRBD1 (5 bases). Germline V gene lookup returns CDR1 MGHDK and CDR2 SYGVNS. Trimming pared 2 bases from V and 7 bases from J, leaving 14 bases between. This CDR3 is built from 15 residues. CDR3 DNA: TGTGCCAGCAGTGAAACAACAGGTCCTGGTGAAAAACTGTTTTTT. It specifies CASSETTGPGEKLFF.

This clone has only one observation. The chain links TRBV30 to TRBJ2-7, with 8 bases aligning to TRBD1. The CDR3 sequence is 13 residues long. The trim removed 0 bases at V and 4 bases at J, leaving 2 bases unmatched. Germline CDR1 is GTSNPN and CDR2 is SVGIG (reference sequence). CDR3 DNA sequence: TGTGCCTGGAGTGTGACAGGGGCGTACGAGCAGTACTTC. Its protein is CAWSVTGAYEQYF.

To note about this clone: Distinct nucleotide sequences in the sample also encode this CDR3. The chain has TRBV5-1 and TRBJ1-1; TRBD1 might be the D (5 bases). This CDR3 has 12 amino acids. V shed 3 bases and J shed 5 bases, with 8 bases lying between them. Germline CDR1 is SGHRS and CDR2 is YFSETQ. CDR3 in DNA: TGCGCCAGCAGCTCGCAGGGAACTGAAGCTTTCTTT. Its translation is CASSSQGTEAFF.

J is TRBJ2-7 and V is TRBV7-9; the D gene is possibly TRBD1 (5 bases). The CDR3 runs to 12 residues. The germline V and J ends were trimmed by 6 bases and 1 base, with 7 bases remaining between them. Germline CDR1 reads SEHNR; CDR2 reads FQNEAQ (reference sequence). The chain's CDR3 is CASRTDSYEQYF. The CDR3 DNA sequence: TGTGCCAGCAGGACAGATTCCTACGAGCAGTACTTC.

The chain carries TRBV11-2 and TRBJ1-1, with D possibly being TRBD1 (5 bases). The ends were cut back, 5 bases at V and 7 bases at J, with 23 bases in the middle. Germline CDR1 SGHAT, CDR2 FQNNGV. This CDR3 has 16 amino acids. CDR3 sequence: CASSPDPGGTHGEAFF. In DNA form, the CDR3 reads TGTGCCAGCAGCCCGGACCCTGGAGGGACGCATGGTGAAGCTTTCTTT.

In this sample, this clone turned up a few times. This rearrangement joins TRBV30 to TRBJ1-1; D is ambiguous. This CDR3 is 12 amino acids long. V dropped 2 bases and J dropped 4 bases, with 8 bases sitting between them. CDR1 GTSNPN and CDR2 SVGIG come from the germline V gene (reference sequence). The DNA of the CDR3 is TGTGCCTGGAGTCCCCCCTCCACTGAAGCTTTCTTT. The encoded protein is CAWSPPSTEAFF.

The DNA for the CDR3 is TGTGCCTGGAGACACAAACTCGGGACTGATACCAAAAACATTCAGTACTTC. Translation: CAWRHKLGTDTKNIQYF. The chain carries TRBV30 and TRBJ2-4; tentatively, D is TRBD2 (6 bases). There are 17 residues in the CDR3. In germline, CDR1 is GTSNPN, CDR2 SVGIG (reference sequence). The ends were cut back, 3 bases at V and 2 bases at J, with 20 bases in the middle.

The CDR3 loop reads CASSPGTGGNGYTF. The CDR3 nucleotides read TGTGCCAGCAGCCCCGGGACAGGGGGTAATGGCTACACCTTC. The chain employs TRBV11-1 and TRBJ1-2; 11 bases line up with TRBD1. V dropped 5 bases and J dropped 6; count of bases not matched to a gene: 5. Germline V gives CDR1 SGHAT, CDR2 FQDESV (reference sequence). CDR3 length: 14 residues.

The chain links TRBV30 to TRBJ1-2; possible D gene TRBD1, 5 bases. CDR1 is GTSNPN and CDR2 is SVGIG in the germline V gene (reference sequence). The CDR3 sequence is 17 residues long. With 5 bases removed from V and 2 bases from J, the gap between germline ends came to 24 bases. Here the CDR3 reads CAWGRGVGFPLNYGYTF. In DNA, the CDR3 is TGTGCCTGGGGTAGGGGTGTGGGATTTCCTTTAAACTATGGCTACACCTTC.

This clone was found once. The chain uses TRBV6-1 and TRBJ2-3; TRBD2 agrees at 13 bases. V gave up 6 bases and J gave up 6 bases; unmatched junction bases: 0. The CDR3 is 13 residues long. The V gene's germline CDR1 is MNHNS and CDR2 SASEGT. The CDR3 coding sequence is TGTGCCAGCAGACTAGCGGGAGGGGATACGCAGTATTTT. Translating it yields CASRLAGGDTQYF.

The table lists this clone with a count of one. V gene TRBV27 combines with J gene TRBJ2-1; no reliable D call. The V end was cut by 8 bases, the J end by 12 bases, with 23 bases between. The CDR3 has 14 residues. CDR1 and CDR2 from the germline V gene are MNHEY and SMNVEV (reference sequence). CDR3 sequence: CASSDSKLMFRQFF. In nucleotides, the CDR3 is TGTGCCAGCTCTGACTCCAAGTTGATGTTTAGGCAGTTCTTC.